A single T cell receptor beta chain is shown here with its context. Participants' own reports of clinical history determined their cohort assignment. The data stem from a study of blood T cell repertoires in COVID-19. Whole-study context: Material from acute and convalescent COVID-19 was sourced from the United States, Italy and Spain. PBMCs, B-cell-depleted T cells, or T cells provided the cDNA or gDNA that made up the material.

The CDR3 is 16 residues long. J was trimmed by 10 bases and V by 1 base; bases with no gene match: 7. The germline V gene has CDR1 LGHDT and CDR2 YNNKEL (reference sequence). Original analysis: Estimation of nucleated cell counts relied on the amplification of reference gene primers. TCRdb keeps only in-frame clones here, not all; method: immunoSEQ multiplex PCR. V, J and clone size are taken as reported in that table, and D and trimming were inferred from the DNA itself. This table holds under 300,000 clones, roughly 91% found once. The sequence was obtained from a woman between 40 and 55 years old with acute COVID-19. Sequenced sample: PBMCs or T cells enriched from blood (not recorded which). This chain joins TRBV3-1 (or the pseudogene TRBV3-2) and TRBJ1-6, with TRBD1 matching over 10 bases. CDR3 sequence (DNA): TGTGCCAGCAGCCAAGCCCAGACAGGGGGCGGATCACCCCTCCACTTT. Its translation is CASSQAQTGGGSPLHF.